The TCR beta chain described here comes from a study of blood T cell repertoires in COVID-19. As for the study in general: Sites across the United States, Italy and Spain contributed samples from acute and convalescent COVID-19. PBMCs, B-cell-depleted T cells, or T cells were the source of the cDNA or gDNA that made up the material.

The CDR3 is 15 residues long. Germline CDR1 reads MNHNS; CDR2 reads SASEGT. The J segment lost 4 bases and the V segment lost 1 base, leaving 6 bases of the junction unmatched. Study processing details: The authors estimated nucleated cell counts from reference gene primer amplification. Produced via immunoSEQ multiplex PCR; TCRdb's table is partial and in-frame only. V, J and clone size are taken as reported in that table, and D and trimming were inferred from the DNA itself. The table records 200,000 to 250,000 clones, more than 75% of them present only once. This rearrangement joins TRBV6-1 to TRBJ1-2; 7 bases line up with TRBD1. This receptor was taken from a man in his sixties with acute or convalescent COVID-19. Sequences were obtained from peripheral blood. Here the CDR3 reads CASSEETGYPYGYTF. As DNA, the CDR3 is TGTGCCAGCAGTGAAGAGACAGGGTACCCCTATGGCTACACCTTC.